This T cell receptor (beta chain) was sequenced in a study of cytomegalovirus exposure and HLA in healthy donors. Concerning this clone itself: Its antigen is undetermined.

General study findings and limits: Confirmation was obtained in vitro that a few CMV-associated chains are specific for CMV antigens.

V shed 4 bases, J shed 3 bases, and the junction held 11 bases outside the gene matches. Per germline, CDR1 SGHAT and CDR2 FQNNGV. This CDR3 has 16 residues. Amplification used 60 Vbeta primers and 13 Jbeta primers. Only in-frame clones appear in the TCRdb table, and some are missing; sequencing was by immunoSEQ multiplex PCR. The sample lists about 250,000 clones; just over 70% were seen once. The sequenced material came from PBMCs. The source is a female donor in good health and CMV-seronegative. The rearrangement links TRBV11-2 to TRBJ2-7, with 8 bases fitting TRBD2. This CDR3 is CASSYTSGSAGYEQYF. The CDR3 nucleotides are TGTGCCAGCAGCTATACAAGCGGGAGCGCTGGCTACGAGCAGTACTTC.